This passage covers 19 T cell receptor beta chains from one sample sequenced in a study of cytomegalovirus exposure and HLA in healthy donors. It was with 60 Vbeta and 13 Jbeta primers that the PCR ran. The method was immunoSEQ multiplex PCR; TCRdb's version includes in-frame clones alone and lacks a portion of them. This table has 250,000 to 350,000 clones, about nine tenths appearing once. Sequenced: PBMCs. All receptors come from a man aged 40-50 years in good health and CMV-seropositive.

This clone has more than one count but fewer than ten. The chain carries TRBV7-2 and TRBJ2-5, with a tentative D call TRBD2 (5 bases). The CDR3 spans 12 residues. With 3 bases removed from V and 5 bases from J, the gap between germline ends came to 7 bases. Germline V gene sequence: CDR1 SGHTA, CDR2 FQGNSA. The CDR3 loop is CASSFGGETQYF. For the CDR3, the DNA is TGTGCCAGCAGCTTCGGCGGGGAGACCCAGTACTTC.

This chain uses TRBV29-1 with TRBJ2-7; D is ambiguous. V lost 4 bases to trimming and J lost 3 bases, with 13 bases between them. CDR1 is SQVTM, CDR2 ANQGSEA, per germline. The CDR3 extends over 13 amino acids. The CDR3 sequence: CSVVFAAYYEQYF. The CDR3 bases are TGCAGCGTTGTGTTCGCGGCCTACTACGAGCAGTACTTC.

This sequence joins TRBV9 and TRBJ2-7; D remains ambiguous. Trimming cost V 0 bases and J 0 bases, with 7 bases left between them. The CDR3 runs to 14 residues. The V gene's germline CDR1 is SGDLS and CDR2 YYNGEE. The CDR3 sequence: CASSVGVDSYEQYF. The CDR3 DNA reads TGTGCCAGCAGCGTAGGAGTAGACTCCTACGAGCAGTACTTC.

The genes are TRBV2 and TRBJ2-5; 9 positions match TRBD1. From germline, CDR1 is SNHLY and CDR2 FYNNEI. The CDR3 totals 13 residues. V was pared by 6 bases and J by 5 bases, with 4 bases of the junction left unmatched. CDR3 sequence: CASSRDRDETQYF. CDR3 nucleotide sequence: TGTGCCAGCAGCCGGGACAGGGACGAGACCCAGTACTTC.

J is TRBJ2-1 and V is TRBV2; D might be TRBD2 (6 bases). In germline, CDR1 is SNHLY, CDR2 FYNNEI. V gave up 7 bases and J gave up 2 bases, with 12 bases separating them. This CDR3 has 14 amino acids. CDR3 residues: CASNSGTPYNEQFF. The CDR3 nucleotides are TGTGCCAGCAATTCCGGGACTCCCTACAATGAGCAGTTCTTC.

CDR3 in amino acids: CASQSLAGGGTRVYEQYF. The CDR3 DNA reads as TGTGCCAGCCAGAGCCTAGCGGGAGGGGGAACTCGAGTCTACGAGCAGTACTTC. The chain joins TRBV2 to TRBJ2-7, with 12 bases fitting TRBD2. The CDR3 length is 18 residues. In germline, CDR1 is SNHLY, CDR2 FYNNEI. J gave up 3 bases and V 8 bases, and 17 bases lay outside the gene matches.

The chain joins TRBV27 to TRBJ2-1, with D possibly matching TRBD1 (5 bases). The CDR3 covers 13 residues. CDR1 MNHEY and CDR2 SMNVEV come from the germline V gene (reference sequence). Trimming shortened V by 5 bases and J by 10 bases, and 15 bases separated the two germline ends. CDR3 in DNA: TGTGCCAGCAGTAGAGATCCCGGACACGAGCAGTTCTTC. It encodes CASSRDPGHEQFF.

The chain combines TRBV7-6 with TRBJ2-1, with D perhaps TRBD2 (5 bases). With 1 base removed from V and 6 bases from J, the gap between germline ends came to 13 bases. In germline, CDR1 is SGHVS, CDR2 FNYEAQ. The CDR3 loop spans 15 amino acids. The CDR3 DNA sequence: TGTGCCAGCAGCTTAGTTTCGGACTTTAGCAATGAGCAGTTCTTC. It translates to CASSLVSDFSNEQFF.

This chain connects TRBV6-5 to TRBJ1-4, with a weak D call TRBD1 (6 bases). This CDR3 has 12 residues. Germline CDR1 MNHEY, CDR2 SVGAGI. V gave up 4 bases and J gave up 7 bases, with 7 bases separating them. The CDR3 DNA follows: TGTGCCAGCAGTTTCAGGGGTGAAAAACTGTTTTTT. Translating it yields CASSFRGEKLFF.

The chain recombines TRBV6-1 with TRBJ2-5; 7 bases line up with TRBD1. V shed 3 bases and J 4 bases; nucleotides not matched to a gene: 8. This CDR3 spans 15 amino acids. Germline V gene lookup returns CDR1 MNHNS and CDR2 SASEGT. The CDR3 region is CASSDPQGVGETQYF. CDR3 bases: TGTGCCAGCAGTGATCCCCAGGGGGTTGGAGAGACCCAGTACTTC.

This clone was seen only a few times. The CDR3, as DNA: TGTGCTAGTGGTTCCCGGGACAGGTTCTACGAGCAGTACTTC. Translating gives CASGSRDRFYEQYF. The chain couples TRBV12-5 to TRBJ2-7, with 8 nucleotides matching TRBD1. Germline CDR1 LGHNT, CDR2 FRNRAP. The V segment lost 4 bases and the J segment 3 bases; nucleotides outside the gene matches: 5. The CDR3 runs to 14 residues.

The chain is built from TRBV7-3 and TRBJ2-7, with D tentatively TRBD1 (5 bases). CDR1 is SGHTA and CDR2 is FQGTGA in the germline V gene. The CDR3 covers 13 residues. Trimming removed 1 base from V and 5 bases from J, with 9 bases in between. CDR3 DNA sequence: TGTGCCAGCAGCTTAAGTGCAGGGCACGAGCAGTACTTC. Translated, it gives CASSLSAGHEQYF.

This clone was observed once. V usage is TRBV13 and J usage is TRBJ2-1; 11 bases line up with TRBD1. The CDR3 consists of 15 residues. Per the germline V gene, CDR1 is PRHDT and CDR2 is FYEKMQ (reference sequence). After removal of 5 bases from V and 3 bases from J, the junction contained 3 bases not matched to a gene. CDR3 amino acids: CASSTGTGGYNEQFF. The CDR3 DNA is TGTGCCAGCAGCACCGGGACAGGGGGCTACAATGAGCAGTTCTTC.

The V gene is TRBV5-1, the J gene TRBJ2-2, with 8 bases aligning to TRBD2. Trimming removed 4 bases from V and 5 bases from J; junction bases left unmatched: 4. Germline V gene data show CDR1 as SGHRS and CDR2 as YFSETQ. This CDR3 is 14 amino acids long. CDR3 coding DNA: TGCGCCAGCAGCCAATCTAGCGGGACCGGGGAGCTGTTTTTT. This gives the protein CASSQSSGTGELFF.

The count of this clone is one. J is TRBJ2-1 and V is TRBV29-1; D perhaps matches TRBD1 (6 bases). Germline CDR1 SQVTM, CDR2 ANQGSEA. The V and J ends lost 6 bases and 2 bases respectively, with 11 bases between them. CDR3 length: 13 residues. The CDR3 coding sequence is TGCAGCGTCGAGGGGGTGGCCTACAATGAGCAGTTCTTC. It encodes CSVEGVAYNEQFF.

Points on this clone: An end of the junction does not agree with germline; a read error may underlie this. The chain joins TRBV7-9 to TRBJ2-7, with D uncertain. The germline V gene has CDR1 SEHNR and CDR2 FQNEAQ (reference sequence). The CDR3 contains 13 residues. CDR3 sequence (DNA): TGTTCCAGCAGCCCCCCCGCGATGTTCGAGCAGTACTTC. Protein sequence: CSSSPPAMFEQYF.

The gene calls are TRBV2 and TRBJ2-1; 8 nucleotides align to TRBD2. The V segment lost 8 bases and the J segment 5 bases; nucleotides outside the gene matches: 5. The CDR3 contains 13 residues. The germline CDR1 and CDR2 sequences are SNHLY and FYNNEI. CDR3 coding DNA: TGTGCCAGCGGGCGGGAGGTCCACAATGAGCAGTTCTTC. Amino acids: CASGREVHNEQFF.

The chain recombines TRBV9 with TRBJ2-3; 9 bases are a match to TRBD2. There are 15 residues in the CDR3. Per germline, CDR1 SGDLS and CDR2 YYNGEE. Trimming cost V 4 bases and J 4 bases; bases outside gene matches: 7. The CDR3 loop reads CASSLGIAGADTQYF. CDR3 nucleotide sequence: TGTGCCAGCAGCCTTGGGATAGCGGGAGCAGATACGCAGTATTTT.

This chain uses TRBV9 with TRBJ2-5; 13 bases are shared with TRBD2. After removal of 0 bases from V and 3 bases from J, the junction contained 5 bases not matched to a gene. Germline assignment: CDR1 SGDLS and CDR2 YYNGEE. The CDR3 contains 17 residues. The CDR3 is CASSVGTSGRGKETQYF. CDR3 nucleotide sequence: TGTGCCAGCAGCGTAGGGACTAGCGGGAGAGGGAAAGAGACCCAGTACTTC.